The 27 T cell receptor beta chains below all came from one sample that was sequenced in a study of T cell responses to AZD1222 COVID-19 vaccine. Only in-frame clones appear in the TCRdb table, and some are missing; sequencing was by immunoSEQ multiplex PCR. The sample contains 90,000 to 150,000 clones, about nine tenths of which appear only once. Specimen: peripheral blood, collected 28 days after the second AZD1222 dose. These receptors all come from an adult who received the AZD1222 COVID-19 vaccine.

This chain joins TRBV5-4 and TRBJ2-1, with TRBD2 identical over 10 bases. Germline V lookup: CDR1 SGHNT, CDR2 YYREEE (reference sequence). V shed 3 bases and J 5 bases; nucleotides not matched to a gene: 20. The CDR3 has 20 residues. CDR3 coding DNA: TGTGCCAGCAGCTACGCTTTAGGCTCCACCTTTAGCGGGGGGAACAATGAGCAGTTCTTC. Translation gives CASSYALGSTFSGGNNEQFF.

This sequence joins TRBV7-9 and TRBJ1-2; TRBD1 might be the D (5 bases). V was trimmed by 6 bases and J by 5 bases, leaving 16 bases between them. The CDR3 loop spans 14 amino acids. The germline gives CDR1 SEHNR, CDR2 FQNEAQ (reference sequence). CDR3 residues: CASRTSGLEYGYTF. CDR3 in DNA: TGTGCCAGCAGGACTTCAGGGCTGGAGTATGGCTACACCTTC. The complete variable domain, with remaining parts taken from reference TRBV7-9 and TRBJ1-2, reads DTGVSQNPRHKITKRGQNVTFRCDPISEHNRLYWYRQTLGQGPEFLTYFQNEAQLEKSRLLSDRFSAERPKGSFSTLEIQRTEQGDSAMYLCASRTSGLEYGYTFGSGTRLTVV.

The chain joins TRBV5-8 to TRBJ1-4, with 10 bases that match TRBD1. CDR1 and CDR2 from the germline V gene are SGHTS and YDEGEE. CDR3 length: 16 amino acids. The ends lost 0 bases at V and 2 bases at J; junction bases unmatched: 1. The CDR3 reads CASSLGQGATNEKLFF. In DNA form, the CDR3 reads TGTGCCAGCAGCTTGGGACAGGGGGCCACTAATGAAAAACTGTTTTTT.

The V gene is TRBV7-3, the J gene TRBJ1-2; D is ambiguous. V lost 7 bases, J lost 8 bases, and 14 bases lay in between. Germline CDR1 is SGHTA and CDR2 is FQGTGA. The CDR3 consists of 12 residues. The CDR3 bases are TGTGCCAGCAAAGGGCAGGCCAGCGGCTACACCTTC. It translates to CASKGQASGYTF. The variable domain in full, with the rest retrieved from reference TRBV7-3 and TRBJ1-2, is GAGVSQTPSNKVTEKGKYVELRCDPISGHTALYWYRQSLGQGPEFLIYFQGTGAADDSGLPNDRFFAVRPEGSVSTLKIQRTERGDSAVYLCASKGQASGYTFGSGTRLTVV.

J is TRBJ1-1 and V is TRBV6-2 or TRBV6-3; D might be TRBD1 (5 bases). The CDR3 runs 14 residues. The germline V gene has CDR1 MNHEY and CDR2 SVGEGT. The V and J ends lost 6 bases and 0 bases respectively, with 11 bases between them. The CDR3 here is CASSRGGVNTEAFF. Written as DNA, the CDR3 is TGTGCCAGCAGCCGCGGGGGGGTGAACACTGAAGCTTTCTTT.

The chain uses TRBV7-9 and TRBJ1-2, with no clear D. The V gene lost 4 bases and the J gene lost 4 bases, with 10 bases spanning the gap. Germline V gene data show CDR1 as SEHNR and CDR2 as FQNEAQ (reference sequence). This CDR3 region has 13 residues. DNA for the CDR3: TGTGCCAGCAGCTCCCGGCCCTTCTATGGCTACACCTTC. It codes for CASSSRPFYGYTF.

CDR3 residues: CASSLHRKTSSGANVLTF. The CDR3 DNA sequence: TGTGCCAGCAGCCTCCACAGGAAAACCAGCTCTGGGGCCAACGTCCTGACTTTC. The chain joins TRBV7-2 to TRBJ2-6; tentative D call: TRBD1 (5 bases). Germline V gene data show CDR1 as SGHTA and CDR2 as FQGNSA. CDR3 length: 18 residues. V was trimmed by 5 bases and J by 0 bases, leaving 17 bases between them.

Points on this clone: An end of the junction does not agree with germline; a read error may underlie this. V gene TRBV2 combines with J gene TRBJ2-1; D might be TRBD2 (6 bases). The CDR3 is 16 residues long. Germline-derived CDR1 and CDR2 are SNHLY and FYNNEI. CDR3 in amino acids: CASREVRGSSYNEQFF. The DNA for the CDR3 is TGTGCCAGCAGGGAAGTTCGGGGGTCCTCCTACAATGAGCAGTTCTTC.

The rearrangement joins TRBV7-9 to TRBJ1-2, with 8 bases lining up with TRBD1. This CDR3 spans 14 amino acids. V shed 6 bases and J 8 bases; nucleotides not matched to a gene: 11. CDR1 is SEHNR, CDR2 FQNEAQ, per germline (reference sequence). CDR3 residues: CASSPQTGADGYTF. CDR3 DNA sequence: TGTGCCAGCAGTCCCCAGACAGGGGCCGACGGCTACACCTTC.

This chain uses TRBV7-9 with TRBJ1-2, with D maybe TRBD1 (5 bases). Trimming cost V 3 bases and J 7 bases, with 18 bases left between them. The CDR3 consists of 15 residues. Germline V gene sequence: CDR1 SEHNR, CDR2 FQNEAQ (reference sequence). DNA for the CDR3: TGTGCCAGCAGCTTTCTGGGGGGGACCCGCGCTGGCTACACCTTC. Amino acids: CASSFLGGTRAGYTF.

The chain is built from TRBV19 and TRBJ1-4; no definite D call. The CDR3 covers 13 residues. Germline lookup yields CDR1 LNHDA and CDR2 SQIVND (reference sequence). Deletions cut 6 bases from V and 4 bases from J, with 9 bases between. Here the CDR3 reads CASRTGNNEKLFF. The DNA for the CDR3 is TGTGCCAGTAGGACGGGGAATAATGAAAAACTGTTTTTT.

The chain couples TRBV5-1 to TRBJ2-5; 9 nucleotides align to TRBD2. Trimming took 1 base from V and 3 from J; bases not matched to a gene: 7. The CDR3 runs to 16 residues. Germline assignment: CDR1 SGHRS and CDR2 YFSETQ. CDR3 in DNA: TGCGCCAGCAGCTTGCTTTGGCAGCGGGGGGAAGAGACCCAGTACTTC. Its protein is CASSLLWQRGEETQYF.

This clone was recorded once. This chain uses TRBV19 with TRBJ2-3; D could derive from TRBD1 or TRBD2 (5 bases each). The germline V gene has CDR1 LNHDA and CDR2 SQIVND (reference sequence). Trimming took off 3 bases at V and 6 bases at J, with 13 bases between the two ends. The CDR3 runs 14 residues. The CDR3 region is CASSMLGTEDTQYF. The CDR3 DNA sequence: TGTGCCAGTAGTATGTTGGGGACGGAGGATACGCAGTATTTT. Looking up the rest from reference TRBV19 and TRBJ2-3 gives the full variable domain: DGGITQSPKYLFRKEGQNVTLSCEQNLNHDAMYWYRQDPGQGLRLIYYSQIVNDFQKGDIAEGYSVSREKKESFPLTVTSAQKNPTAFYLCASSMLGTEDTQYFGPGTRLTVL.

The chain uses TRBV23-1 and TRBJ1-5; TRBD1 might be the D (6 bases). Being an ORF, TRBV23-1 has a function that is uncertain. CDR3 length: 15 residues. The V and J ends lost 0 bases and 4 bases respectively, with 10 bases between them. In DNA form, the CDR3 reads TGCGCCAGCAGTCAATCGTCGCAGGGGAATCAGCCCCAGCATTTT. It specifies CASSQSSQGNQPQHF.

The chain is built from TRBV7-2 and TRBJ2-4; 10 nucleotides line up with TRBD1. CDR1 is SGHTA and CDR2 is FQGNSA in the germline V gene. After removal of 5 bases from V and 4 bases from J, the junction contained 8 bases not matched to a gene. This CDR3 has 16 amino acids. This CDR3 is CASSRLGQGGKNIQYF. In nucleotides, the CDR3 is TGTGCCAGCAGCAGACTCGGACAGGGGGGTAAAAACATTCAGTACTTC.

The chain uses TRBV19 and TRBJ1-4; maybe TRBD1 (6 bases). Trimming stripped 8 bases from V and 11 bases from J, with 21 bases between. Germline V lookup: CDR1 LNHDA, CDR2 SQIVND (reference sequence). The CDR3 length is 14 residues. The CDR3 region is CASEGDRQPNKLFF. The DNA of the CDR3 is TGTGCCAGTGAAGGCGACAGGCAACCCAACAAACTGTTTTTT.

A note on this clone: In this CDR3 the conserved last residue, phenylalanine or tryptophan, is missing, so a read error is likely. Because the CDR3's place on the DNA is in doubt, the DNA is left out and the CDR3 is given as listed by TCRdb. The genes are TRBV3-1 (or the pseudogene TRBV3-2) and TRBJ1-1; the table's D call TRBD1 went unverified against the DNA. Germline assignment: CDR1 LGHDT and CDR2 YNNKEL (reference sequence). The CDR3 is 13 residues long, counting both termini. CDR3 residues: CASSQVRGTGVDL.

The chain is built from TRBV7-2 and TRBJ1-2; 9 bases are shared with TRBD1. Germline V gene data show CDR1 as SGHTA and CDR2 as FQGNSA. The CDR3 is made up of 15 amino acids. Trimming took 5 bases from V and 5 from J; bases not matched to a gene: 9. The CDR3 loop reads CASSPRTGDNYGYTF. In nucleotides, the CDR3 is TGTGCCAGCAGCCCAAGGACAGGGGACAATTATGGCTACACCTTC.

The CDR3 loop is CASSPRSGGTDTQYF. The DNA for the CDR3 is TGTGCCAGCAGCCCGAGGAGCGGGGGCACAGATACGCAGTATTTT. The V call is TRBV11-1, the J call TRBJ2-3, with 7 positions matching TRBD2. V lost 5 bases to trimming and J lost 1 base; unmatched junction nucleotides: 6. Germline V gene lookup returns CDR1 SGHAT and CDR2 FQDESV (reference sequence). This CDR3 is 15 amino acids long.

The chain joins TRBV6-2 or TRBV6-3 to TRBJ1-5; D is ambiguous. V gave up 0 bases and J gave up 15 bases, with 18 bases separating them. The germline CDR1 and CDR2 sequences are MNHEY and SVGEGT. The CDR3 sequence is 14 residues long. CDR3 nucleotide sequence: TGTGCCAGCAGTTACTCGCTACAGTCTGCATCCCCGCATTTT. Translating gives CASSYSLQSASPHF.

The chain uses TRBV7-8 and TRBJ1-2; the D gene is possibly TRBD1 (5 bases). The germline V and J ends were trimmed by 0 bases and 5 bases, with 10 bases remaining between them. In germline, CDR1 is SGHVS, CDR2 FQNEAQ. CDR3 size: 14 residues. The DNA of the CDR3 is TGTGCCAGCAGCTTAGCGGGGGGAGGGTATGGCTACACCTTC. This translates into CASSLAGGGYGYTF.

Turning to this clone: Other DNA sequences in this specimen translate into the identical CDR3. The V gene is TRBV5-1, the J gene TRBJ1-2, with D possibly matching TRBD1 (5 bases). Looked up from germline, CDR1 is SGHRS and CDR2 is YFSETQ. Trimming shortened V by 0 bases and J by 5 bases, and 14 bases separated the two germline ends. This CDR3 contains 15 residues. CDR3 nucleotides: TGCGCCAGCAGCTTGGAGGGAGGGGATGGATATGGCTACACCTTC. It codes for CASSLEGGDGYGYTF. Full variable domain (missing parts from reference TRBV5-1 and TRBJ1-2): KAGVTQTPRYLIKTRGQQVTLSCSPISGHRSVSWYQQTPGQGLQFLFEYFSETQRNKGNFPGRFSGRQFSNSRSEMNVSTLELGDSALYLCASSLEGGDGYGYTFGSGTRLTVV.

V and J are TRBV21-1 and TRBJ1-2; no DNA check was done on the table's D call, TRBD1. TRBV21-1 counts as a pseudogene. This CDR3 has 15 amino acids. The CDR3 loop reads CASNLASRPGYGYTF. The CDR3 nucleotides are TGTGCCAGCAACCTCGCTAGTAGGCCAGGGTATGGCTACACCTTC.

The chain has TRBV7-2 and TRBJ1-1, with unresolved D. Deletions cut 2 bases from V and 5 bases from J, with 9 bases between. Germline CDR1 SGHTA, CDR2 FQGNSA. This CDR3 region has 13 residues. CDR3 protein: CASSLRRATEAFF. CDR3 sequence (DNA): TGTGCCAGCAGCTTAAGGAGGGCGACTGAAGCTTTCTTT.

V gene TRBV24-1 combines with J gene TRBJ1-4; D gene ambiguous. The CDR3 has 17 amino acids. The V and J ends lost 3 bases and 5 bases respectively, with 18 bases between them. CDR1 is KGHDR and CDR2 is SFDVKD in the germline V gene. The CDR3 DNA is TGTGCCACCAGTGATCGCTCCGAAGGTGCGAAAAATGAAAAACTGTTTTTT. Protein sequence: CATSDRSEGAKNEKLFF.

This chain connects TRBV18 to TRBJ2-7; TRBD2 aligns across 7 bases. This CDR3 spans 14 amino acids. V lost 4 bases and J lost 3; bases outside the gene matches: 6. Germline CDR1 is KGHSH and CDR2 is LQKENI. This CDR3 is CASSLGEGGYEQYF. Here the CDR3 DNA reads TGTGCCAGCTCACTGGGGGAGGGTGGCTACGAGCAGTACTTC.

This rearrangement joins TRBV4-3 to TRBJ2-2, with 7 bases fitting TRBD1. Germline CDR1 reads LGHNA; CDR2 reads YSLEER. J gave up 5 bases and V 2 bases, and 5 bases lay outside the gene matches. This CDR3 is built from 15 residues. The CDR3 is CASSQKGARTGELFF. CDR3 DNA sequence: TGCGCCAGCAGCCAAAAGGGGGCGCGGACCGGGGAGCTGTTTTTT.